The clone carrying this T cell receptor (beta chain) was observed a few times. The data stem from a study of CD8+ T cells in alopecia areata. Whole-study context: Tofacitinib lasted 6 to 18 months, then 6 months off drug.

Sequencing used cDNA as its template, made by extracting RNA and reverse transcribing it. Profiled with immunoSEQ multiplex PCR; TCRdb holds only in-frame clones, not every one. This table holds under 300,000 clones, 60% found once. The germline V gene encodes CDR1 DFQATT and CDR2 SNEGSKA (reference sequence). The CDR3 loop spans 10 amino acids. As to treatment: oral pan-JAK inhibitor, 5-10 mg twice daily. Specimen: CD4+ T cells sorted from blood, collected at week 52, from a patient treated with tofacitinib. This chain connects TRBV20-1 to TRBJ2-5; weak D call: TRBD2 (5 bases). The TCR originated in a human donor with alopecia areata. CDR3 sequence (DNA): TGCAGCTTCGGGGTGGAGACCCAGTACTTC. This sequence encodes CSFGVETQYF.